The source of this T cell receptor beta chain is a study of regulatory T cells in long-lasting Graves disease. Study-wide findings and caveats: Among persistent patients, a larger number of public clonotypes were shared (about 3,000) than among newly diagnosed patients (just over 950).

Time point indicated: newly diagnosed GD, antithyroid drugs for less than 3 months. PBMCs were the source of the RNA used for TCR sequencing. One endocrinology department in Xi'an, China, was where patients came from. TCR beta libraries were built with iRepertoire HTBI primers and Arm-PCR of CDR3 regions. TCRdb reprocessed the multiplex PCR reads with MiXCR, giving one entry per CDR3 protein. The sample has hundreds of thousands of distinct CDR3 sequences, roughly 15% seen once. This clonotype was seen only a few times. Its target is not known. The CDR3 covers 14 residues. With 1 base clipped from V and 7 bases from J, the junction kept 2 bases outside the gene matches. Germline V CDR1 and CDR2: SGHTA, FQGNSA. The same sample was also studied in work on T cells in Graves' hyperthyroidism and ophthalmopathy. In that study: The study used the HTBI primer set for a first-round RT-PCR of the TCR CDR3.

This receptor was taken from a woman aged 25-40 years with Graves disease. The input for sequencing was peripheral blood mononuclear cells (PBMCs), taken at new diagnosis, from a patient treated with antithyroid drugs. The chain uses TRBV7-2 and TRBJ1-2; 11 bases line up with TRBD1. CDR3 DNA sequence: TGTGCCAGCAGCTTAGTTGGGACAGGGGGTGGCTACACCTTC. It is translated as CASSLVGTGGGYTF.